This T cell receptor beta chain was sequenced during a study of beta chain features in type 1 diabetes. With 2 bases removed from V and 2 bases from J, the gap between germline ends came to 10 bases. CDR3 size: 15 residues. CDR1 is MNHNS and CDR2 is SASEGT in the germline V gene. Study-wide findings and caveats: VDJ junctions in type 1 diabetes patients carried more deletions and fewer insertions. The naive, central memory and Treg TCRB repertoires showed an apparent similarity that was greater among patients than among healthy donors.

With respect to this clone: The antigen remains undetermined.

Expressed TCRB transcripts were sequenced after all isolated RNA was converted to cDNA. For naive, central memory and regulatory T cell samples, reads averaged about 3.5 million. Clones were sequenced by immunoSEQ multiplex PCR, and TCRdb holds only the in-frame ones, with some missing. Among 200,000 to 250,000 clones listed, roughly a tenth were seen once. The sequence came from a man between 18 and 29 years old in good health. Sequencing was performed on central memory CD4+ T cells from blood. This chain links TRBV6-1 with TRBJ2-1; tentative D call: TRBD1 (6 bases). CDR3: CASSEMQGPYNEQFF. The CDR3 bases are TGTGCCAGCAGTGAAATGCAGGGGCCCTACAATGAGCAGTTCTTC.